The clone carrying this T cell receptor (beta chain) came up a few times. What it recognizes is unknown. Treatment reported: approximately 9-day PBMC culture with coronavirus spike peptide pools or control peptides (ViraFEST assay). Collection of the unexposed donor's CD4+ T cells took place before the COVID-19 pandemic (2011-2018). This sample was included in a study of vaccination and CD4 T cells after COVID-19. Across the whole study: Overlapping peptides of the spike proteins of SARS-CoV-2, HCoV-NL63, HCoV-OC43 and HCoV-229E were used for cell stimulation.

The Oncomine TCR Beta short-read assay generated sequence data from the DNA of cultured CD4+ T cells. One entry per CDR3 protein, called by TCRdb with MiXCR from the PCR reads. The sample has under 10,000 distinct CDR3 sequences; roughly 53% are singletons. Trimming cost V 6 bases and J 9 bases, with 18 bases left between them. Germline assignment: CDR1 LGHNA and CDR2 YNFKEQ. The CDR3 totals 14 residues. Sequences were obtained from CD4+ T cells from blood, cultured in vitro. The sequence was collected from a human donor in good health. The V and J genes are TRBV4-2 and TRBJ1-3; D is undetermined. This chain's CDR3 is CASSPPSPDGTIYF. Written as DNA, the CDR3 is TGTGCCAGCAGTCCTCCCAGCCCGGATGGCACCATATATTTT.